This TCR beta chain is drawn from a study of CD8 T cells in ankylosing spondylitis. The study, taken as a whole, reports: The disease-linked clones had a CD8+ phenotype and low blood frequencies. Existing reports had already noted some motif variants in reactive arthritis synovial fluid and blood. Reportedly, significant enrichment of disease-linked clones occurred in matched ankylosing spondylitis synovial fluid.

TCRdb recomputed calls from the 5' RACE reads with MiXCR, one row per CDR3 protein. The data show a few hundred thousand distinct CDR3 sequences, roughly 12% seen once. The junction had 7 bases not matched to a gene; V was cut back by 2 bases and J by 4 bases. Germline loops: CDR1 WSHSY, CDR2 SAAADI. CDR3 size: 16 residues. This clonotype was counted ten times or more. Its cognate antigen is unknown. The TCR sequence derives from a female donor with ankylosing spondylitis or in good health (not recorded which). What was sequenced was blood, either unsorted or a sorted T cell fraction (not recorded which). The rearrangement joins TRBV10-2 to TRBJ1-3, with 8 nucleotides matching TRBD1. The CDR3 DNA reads TGCGCCAGCAGTGAGGGGTCAGGGGGCGCGGGAAACACCATATATTTT. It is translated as CASSEGSGGAGNTIYF.